This T cell receptor beta chain was obtained from a study of shared clonotypes between healthy human individuals. Replicate PCRs run on unsorted PBMC used around 330 ng DNA, which was about 30,000 T cell genomes. Profiled with immunoSEQ multiplex PCR; TCRdb holds only in-frame clones, not every one. The table has about 480,000 clones, roughly 79% seen once. Germline CDR1 is GTSNPN and CDR2 is SVGIG (reference sequence). The trim removed 3 bases at V and 9 bases at J, leaving 11 bases unmatched. The CDR3 runs to 16 residues. The chain recombines TRBV30 with TRBJ2-1; 13 bases line up with TRBD2. This TCR was sampled from a woman in her thirties or forties in good health. Some clones in this sample may be carry-over from other donors' samples. Sequencing was performed on PBMCs. The CDR3, as DNA: TGTGCCTGGAGGACCTCTAGACTAGCGGGGGGTGGTGAGCAGTTCTTC. This translates into CAWRTSRLAGGGEQFF.